This TCR beta chain is from a study of Ad26.COV2.S vaccination and SARS-CoV-2 variants. General study findings and limits: Once vaccination had occurred, spike-specific CD8+ and CD4+ T cell responses reportedly showed substantial breadth.

Clones were sequenced by immunoSEQ multiplex PCR, and TCRdb holds only the in-frame ones, with some missing. The table includes roughly 400,000 clones, about nine tenths detected once. The CDR3 has 14 residues. Trimming shortened V by 4 bases and J by 7 bases, and 13 bases separated the two germline ends. Germline V CDR1 and CDR2: SGHAT, FQDESV (reference sequence). Treatment of the sample: 15 to 20 received Ad26.COV2.S at low or high dose, single or two shots; 5 received placebo; per-sample allocation not given. Collection of the samples took place on day 63 after the first injection of vaccine or placebo. Concerning this clone: The antigen remains undetermined.

The source material was peripheral blood, sampled in a trial of Ad26.COV2.S vaccine versus placebo. The V gene is TRBV11-1, the J gene TRBJ2-2, with D perhaps matching TRBD2 (6 bases). The sequence was obtained from a person between 18 and 60 years old who received the Ad26.COV2.S COVID-19 vaccine or a placebo. The CDR3 here is CASSWRGGSGELFF. Written as DNA, the CDR3 is TGTGCCAGCAGCTGGAGGGGAGGCAGCGGGGAGCTGTTTTTT.